The text below deals with one TCR beta chain. Its antigen remains unknown. This entry belongs to a study of T-cell reconstitution after alpha-beta-depleted transplantation in children. Study-level points and caveats: Reports say that about two months after transplant, the alpha-beta T cells came out of several hundred graft clones that had expanded. There were some patients whose high TCRbeta diversity at day 60 came from surviving recipient T cells and thymic progenitors. T-cell counts and diversity were attributed mostly to newly produced T cells one year after transplant.

Library preparation (for TCRbeta) was performed with unique molecular identifiers. MiXCR, applied by TCRdb to the PCR reads, yields one record per CDR3 protein. The sample carries about 980,000 distinct CDR3 sequences, around 30% recorded once. The TCR originated in a boy under two years old who had a stem cell transplant for SCID, so the T cells may come from the graft donor. The sample consisted of PBMCs, mostly from graft donor cells, taken 360 days after TCRalphabeta/CD19-depleted stem cell transplant.

CDR3 DNA sequence: TGTGCCACCAGTGACCCAGGGACGGGGACCGGGGAGCTGTTTTTT. Translated: CATSDPGTGTGELFF. The chain uses TRBV24-1 and TRBJ2-2; D assignment may be TRBD1 or TRBD2 (5 bases each). Trimming cost V 4 bases and J 5 bases, with 13 bases left between them. CDR1 KGHDR and CDR2 SFDVKD come from the germline V gene. The CDR3 runs to 15 residues.